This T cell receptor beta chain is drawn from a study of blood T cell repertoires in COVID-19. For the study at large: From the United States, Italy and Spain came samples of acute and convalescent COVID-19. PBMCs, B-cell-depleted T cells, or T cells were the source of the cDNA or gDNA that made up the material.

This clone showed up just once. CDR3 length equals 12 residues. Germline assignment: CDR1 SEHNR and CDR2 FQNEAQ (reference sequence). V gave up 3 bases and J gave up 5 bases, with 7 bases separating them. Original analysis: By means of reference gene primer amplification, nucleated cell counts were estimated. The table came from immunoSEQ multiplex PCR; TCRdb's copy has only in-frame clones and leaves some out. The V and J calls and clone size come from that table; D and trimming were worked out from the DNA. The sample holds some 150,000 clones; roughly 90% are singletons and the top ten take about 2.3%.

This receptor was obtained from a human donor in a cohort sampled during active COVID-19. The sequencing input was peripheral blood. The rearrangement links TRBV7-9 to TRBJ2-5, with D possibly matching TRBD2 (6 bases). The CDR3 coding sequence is TGTGCCAGCAGCTTTGGGGGGGAGACCCAGTACTTC. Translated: CASSFGGETQYF.